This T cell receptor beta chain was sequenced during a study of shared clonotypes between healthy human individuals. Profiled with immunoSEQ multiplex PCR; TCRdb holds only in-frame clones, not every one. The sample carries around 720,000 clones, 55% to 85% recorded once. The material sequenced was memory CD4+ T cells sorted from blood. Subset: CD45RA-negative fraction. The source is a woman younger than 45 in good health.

CDR3 coding DNA: TGTGCCAGCAGCCAAGAATTACTAGCCAAAAACATTCAGTACTTC. Protein sequence: CASSQELLAKNIQYF. V gene TRBV4-2 combines with J gene TRBJ2-4, with no clear D. Trimming left V 0 bases short and J 0 bases short, with 6 bases between. The germline gives CDR1 LGHNA, CDR2 YNFKEQ. The CDR3 has 15 amino acids.